The 30 T cell receptor beta chains reported below all come from one sample, sequenced in a study of Ad26.COV2.S vaccination and SARS-CoV-2 variants. Documented treatment: 15 to 20 received Ad26.COV2.S at low or high dose, single or two shots; several received placebo; per-sample allocation not given. Following the first vaccine or placebo injection, samples were taken on day 63. The repertoire was sequenced with immunoSEQ multiplex PCR; TCRdb's copy has only in-frame clones and lacks some. The sample yields 300,000 to 500,000 clones, less than 90% seen once. Sequencing was performed on peripheral blood, taken in a trial of Ad26.COV2.S vaccine versus placebo. Receptors originate from a person aged 18-65 years who received the Ad26.COV2.S COVID-19 vaccine or a placebo.

V gene TRBV7-6 combines with J gene TRBJ2-2; D may be TRBD1 (6 bases). The germline gives CDR1 SGHVS, CDR2 FNYEAQ. This CDR3 contains 15 residues. V was shortened by 3 bases and J by 0 bases, with 8 bases between the two germline ends. The CDR3 DNA reads TGTGCCAGCAGCTTTACAGGGACGAACACCGGGGAGCTGTTTTTT. Protein: CASSFTGTNTGELFF.

This chain uses TRBV2 with TRBJ2-7; no clear D gene. This CDR3 contains 11 residues. The V and J ends lost 0 bases and 6 bases respectively, with 3 bases between them. In germline, CDR1 is SNHLY, CDR2 FYNNEI. The chain's CDR3 is CASSEAFEQYF. CDR3 bases: TGTGCCAGCAGTGAAGCGTTCGAGCAGTACTTC. The full variable domain, in which reference TRBV2 and TRBJ2-7 provide the parts outside the CDR3, is EPEVTQTPSHQVTQMGQEVILRCVPISNHLYFYWYRQILGQKVEFLVSFYNNEISEKSEIFDDQFSVERPDGSNFTLKIRSTKLEDSAMYFCASSEAFEQYFGPGTRLTVT.

V is TRBV7-2 and J is TRBJ2-5; the D gene is possibly TRBD2 (6 bases). Germline values: CDR1 SGHTA, CDR2 FQGNSA. The CDR3 runs to 14 residues. Trimming left V 5 bases short and J 5 bases short, with 15 bases between. The CDR3 bases are TGTGCCAGCAGCCTTGGAGGGCCGGGGGAGACCCAGTACTTC. Encoded protein: CASSLGGPGETQYF.

J is TRBJ1-3 and V is TRBV5-1; D may be TRBD1 (6 bases). The ends were cut back, 3 bases at V and 2 bases at J, with 9 bases in the middle. The CDR3 is 14 residues long. The germline V gene has CDR1 SGHRS and CDR2 YFSETQ. DNA for the CDR3: TGCGCCAGCAGCTCGGGGGACACTGGAAACACCATATATTTT. Amino acids: CASSSGDTGNTIYF.

The rearrangement joins TRBV3-1 (or the pseudogene TRBV3-2) to TRBJ2-5; TRBD1 agrees at 10 bases. Trimming cost V 1 base and J 5 bases; bases outside gene matches: 7. The germline CDR1 and CDR2 sequences are LGHDT and YNNKEL (reference sequence). The CDR3 is 16 amino acids. As DNA, the CDR3 is TGTGCCAGCAGCCAAGGTGGGACAGGGGTAGGGGAGACCCAGTACTTC. Protein product: CASSQGGTGVGETQYF.

This chain joins TRBV7-6 and TRBJ2-7; no firm D call. CDR3 length: 13 residues. Trimming shortened V by 6 bases and J by 6 bases, and 15 bases separated the two germline ends. The germline gives CDR1 SGHVS, CDR2 FNYEAQ. In DNA form, the CDR3 reads TGTGCCAGCAGTTTACTAATTCGTAGCGAGCAGTACTTC. Residues: CASSLLIRSEQYF.

This rearrangement joins TRBV20-1 to TRBJ2-7; D gene uncertain. Deletions cut 3 bases from V and 0 bases from J, with 9 bases between. The CDR3 loop spans 13 amino acids. Germline CDR1 is DFQATT and CDR2 is SNEGSKA (reference sequence). CDR3 DNA sequence: TGCAGTGCTAGTCTTTCGAGCTCCTACGAGCAGTACTTC. The encoded protein is CSASLSSSYEQYF.

This clone was seen a few times. V gene TRBV4-3 combines with J gene TRBJ1-3; TRBD1 is a possible D gene (5 bases). The V gene lost 3 bases and the J gene lost 0 bases, with 21 bases spanning the gap. The germline V gene has CDR1 LGHNA and CDR2 YSLEER. This CDR3 is built from 19 residues. CDR3 sequence reads: CASSHYLVSGPFSGNTIYF. CDR3 coding DNA: TGCGCCAGCAGCCACTACCTTGTATCAGGGCCGTTCTCTGGAAACACCATATATTTT.

The gene calls are TRBV5-1 and TRBJ1-2, with D uncertain. Germline V gene sequence: CDR1 SGHRS, CDR2 YFSETQ. The CDR3 length is 15 residues. V gave up 1 base and J gave up 3 bases, with 13 bases separating them. In DNA form, the CDR3 reads TGCGCCAGCAGCTTGACGGGAACGGAGGACTATGGCTACACCTTC. This gives the protein CASSLTGTEDYGYTF.

V is TRBV6-5 and J is TRBJ1-6; unclear D gene. Germline CDR1 and CDR2: MNHEY and SVGAGI. The CDR3 is made up of 12 amino acids. The V end was cut by 2 bases, the J end by 8 bases, with 4 bases between. CDR3 sequence: CASSYQDSPLHF. The CDR3 nucleotides are TGTGCCAGCAGTTACCAGGATTCACCCCTCCACTTT.

The chain combines TRBV4-1 with TRBJ1-1; TRBD1 might be the D (5 bases). V lost 4 bases and J lost 0, with 15 bases in between. This CDR3 has 16 residues. CDR1 and CDR2 from the germline V gene are MGHRA and YSYEKL. The DNA for the CDR3 is TGCGCCAGCAGCCCGGGTTGGGGCAGGATGAACACTGAAGCTTTCTTT. It translates to CASSPGWGRMNTEAFF.

This chain uses TRBV12-2 with TRBJ2-7; TRBD2 is the table's D call, not checked against the DNA. TRBV12-2 is recorded as a pseudogene. CDR3 size: 15 residues. DNA of the CDR3: TGTGCAAGTCGCTCGGGACTATGGGGCCGCTACGAGCAGTACTTC. It specifies CASRSGLWGRYEQYF.

The CDR3 DNA reads TGTGCCAGCAGTTACCCGCCCCCATCACTAGGGCGTGTAGCCAAAAACATTCAGTACTTC. This sequence encodes CASSYPPPSLGRVAKNIQYF. The genes are TRBV6-2 or TRBV6-3 and TRBJ2-4, with D maybe TRBD2 (5 bases). V was cut by 2 bases and J by 0 bases, with 23 bases left in between. CDR3 size: 20 residues. The germline V gene encodes CDR1 MNHEY and CDR2 SVGEGT.

The chain is built from TRBV18 and TRBJ1-4; TRBD1 might be the D (5 bases). V lost 2 bases to trimming and J lost 8 bases, with 15 bases between them. Germline CDR1 reads KGHSH; CDR2 reads LQKENI. The CDR3 covers 15 residues. CDR3 sequence reads: CASSPTHGGGEKLFF. CDR3 DNA: TGTGCCAGCTCACCAACACATGGGGGAGGAGAAAAACTGTTTTTT.

J is TRBJ2-3 and V is TRBV3-1 (or the pseudogene TRBV3-2); D is undetermined. Trimming took off 2 bases at V and 2 bases at J, with 5 bases between the two ends. This CDR3 is built from 13 residues. CDR1 is LGHDT, CDR2 YNNKEL, per germline (reference sequence). CDR3 residues: CASSQKHTDTQYF. As DNA, the CDR3 is TGTGCCAGCAGCCAAAAACACACAGATACGCAGTATTTT.

This clone was counted once. The V gene is TRBV18, the J gene TRBJ2-3; no reliable D call. The CDR3 covers 14 residues. Germline CDR1 KGHSH, CDR2 LQKENI. Trimming took off 4 bases at V and 0 bases at J, with 8 bases between the two ends. The CDR3 region is CASSQERSTDTQYF. CDR3 bases: TGTGCCAGCTCACAGGAGAGAAGCACAGATACGCAGTATTTT.

This clone appeared once. The CDR3 spells CASVSGIYSNQPQHF. The CDR3 coding sequence is TGTGCCAGCGTCAGCGGCATTTATAGCAATCAGCCCCAGCATTTT. The chain couples TRBV6-5 to TRBJ1-5, with D hard to call. With 8 bases removed from V and 0 bases from J, the gap between germline ends came to 14 bases. Per the germline V gene, CDR1 is MNHEY and CDR2 is SVGAGI. CDR3 length equals 15 residues.

J is TRBJ2-5 and V is TRBV14, with no clear D. The V gene lost 6 bases and the J gene lost 2 bases, with 7 bases spanning the gap. The germline V gene has CDR1 SGHDN and CDR2 FVKESK. This CDR3 has 12 amino acids. Written as DNA, the CDR3 is TGTGCCAGCAGTCTTCGACAAGAGACCCAGTACTTC. It translates to CASSLRQETQYF.

This clone has only one observation. The chain recombines TRBV6-5 with TRBJ1-2; D not resolved. Germline-derived CDR1 and CDR2 are MNHEY and SVGAGI. The CDR3 is made up of 14 amino acids. With 0 bases removed from V and 4 bases from J, the gap between germline ends came to 9 bases. Here the CDR3 reads CASSYSTASYGYTF. The CDR3 nucleotides are TGTGCCAGCAGTTACTCGACCGCGAGCTATGGCTACACCTTC.

This clone was seen only once. This chain links TRBV30 with TRBJ2-1, with D maybe TRBD2 (6 bases). V was pared by 4 bases and J by 9 bases, with 13 bases between. The CDR3 contains 12 residues. Germline V CDR1 and CDR2: GTSNPN, SVGIG (reference sequence). The CDR3 loop reads CAWTLPSVEQFF. CDR3 DNA sequence: TGTGCCTGGACCCTCCCTAGCGTTGAGCAGTTCTTC. Full variable domain (rest looked up from reference TRBV30 and TRBJ2-1): SQTIHQWPATLVQPVGSPLSLECTVEGTSNPNLYWYRQAAGRGLQLLFYSVGIGQISSEVPQNLSASRPQDRQFILSSKKLLLSDSGFYLCAWTLPSVEQFFGPGTRLTVL.

The chain joins TRBV7-2 to TRBJ1-5; D not certain. The CDR3 is made up of 13 amino acids. V was cut by 4 bases and J by 5 bases, with 9 bases left in between. Germline V gives CDR1 SGHTA, CDR2 FQGNSA. CDR3 nucleotides: TGTGCCAGCAGCTCCTGGAGTGATCAGCCCCAGCATTTT. Translating gives CASSSWSDQPQHF.

The genes are TRBV6-5 and TRBJ2-1, with D possibly TRBD1 on 5 matching bases. This CDR3 is 12 amino acids long. CDR1 and CDR2 from the germline V gene are MNHEY and SVGAGI. Trimming took 10 bases from V and 0 from J, leaving 7 bases between them. CDR3 amino acids: CATGYSYNEQFF. As DNA, the CDR3 is TGTGCCACAGGGTACTCCTACAATGAGCAGTTCTTC.

The chain employs TRBV19 and TRBJ2-1; 9 bases are a match to TRBD2. J gave up 6 bases and V 2 bases, and 5 bases lay outside the gene matches. There are 15 residues in the CDR3. In germline, CDR1 is LNHDA, CDR2 SQIVND (reference sequence). CDR3: CASSIWTSDLNEQFF. The CDR3 DNA sequence: TGTGCCAGTAGTATATGGACTAGCGATCTCAATGAGCAGTTCTTC. Full variable domain (rest looked up from reference TRBV19 and TRBJ2-1): DGGITQSPKYLFRKEGQNVTLSCEQNLNHDAMYWYRQDPGQGLRLIYYSQIVNDFQKGDIAEGYSVSREKKESFPLTVTSAQKNPTAFYLCASSIWTSDLNEQFFGPGTRLTVL.

The chain joins TRBV11-3 to TRBJ2-3; TRBD1 is a possible D gene (5 bases). Germline V gives CDR1 SGHNT, CDR2 YENEEA. V was trimmed by 5 bases and J by 3 bases, leaving 9 bases between them. There are 13 residues in the CDR3. The CDR3 DNA is TGTGCCAGCAGCCGAGCAGGGACAGATACGCAGTATTTT. Translation gives CASSRAGTDTQYF.

With regard to this clone: Different DNA sequences within this sample yield the same CDR3. The gene calls are TRBV7-9 and TRBJ1-1; D unclear. Trimming removed 1 base at V and 1 base at J, with 4 bases between. The CDR3 is 13 amino acids. Germline V gene data show CDR1 as SEHNR and CDR2 as FQNEAQ (reference sequence). In nucleotides, the CDR3 is TGTGCCAGCAGCTTAGGGAGGAACACTGAAGCTTTCTTT. This gives the protein CASSLGRNTEAFF.

The V and J genes are TRBV30 and TRBJ1-1; D is unclear. Between the trimmed V and J ends, which lost 2 bases and 0 bases, there was a span of 4 bases. In germline, CDR1 is GTSNPN, CDR2 SVGIG (reference sequence). There are 12 residues in the CDR3. CDR3 amino acids: CAWSSMNTEAFF. For the CDR3, the DNA is TGTGCCTGGAGTAGTATGAACACTGAAGCTTTCTTT.

This clone was observed a handful of times. The rearrangement uses TRBV4-3 and TRBJ1-2, with 7 positions matching TRBD1. The CDR3 has 15 amino acids. Germline lookup yields CDR1 LGHNA and CDR2 YSLEER. J was trimmed by 6 bases and V by 2 bases; bases with no gene match: 9. The CDR3 region is CASSQRDGTDDGYTF. CDR3 in DNA: TGCGCCAGCAGCCAAAGGGACGGGACAGACGATGGCTACACCTTC.

The rearrangement uses TRBV12-3 or TRBV12-4 and TRBJ2-5, with D perhaps given as TRBD1 or TRBD2 (5 bases each). V lost 2 bases and J lost 5, with 9 bases in between. The CDR3 is 13 amino acids. CDR3 sequence reads: CASSLWGLETQYF. The CDR3, as DNA: TGTGCCAGCAGTTTATGGGGGTTGGAGACCCAGTACTTC.

The chain employs TRBV6-5 and TRBJ2-4; TRBD1 matches 7 bases. J was trimmed by 6 bases and V by 0 bases; bases with no gene match: 5. The CDR3 loop spans 15 amino acids. Germline CDR1 is MNHEY and CDR2 is SVGAGI. The CDR3 DNA is TGTGCCAGCAGTTACTCGGGACAGACGACAAACATTCAGTACTTC. As protein: CASSYSGQTTNIQYF.

This sequence joins TRBV25-1 and TRBJ1-2; D gene ambiguous. V was clipped by 4 bases and J by 3 bases, with 6 bases between them. The CDR3 has 12 amino acids. Looked up from germline, CDR1 is MGHDK and CDR2 is SYGVNS. The chain's CDR3 is CASSGSYYGYTF. The CDR3 coding sequence is TGTGCCAGCAGTGGGAGTTACTATGGCTACACCTTC.